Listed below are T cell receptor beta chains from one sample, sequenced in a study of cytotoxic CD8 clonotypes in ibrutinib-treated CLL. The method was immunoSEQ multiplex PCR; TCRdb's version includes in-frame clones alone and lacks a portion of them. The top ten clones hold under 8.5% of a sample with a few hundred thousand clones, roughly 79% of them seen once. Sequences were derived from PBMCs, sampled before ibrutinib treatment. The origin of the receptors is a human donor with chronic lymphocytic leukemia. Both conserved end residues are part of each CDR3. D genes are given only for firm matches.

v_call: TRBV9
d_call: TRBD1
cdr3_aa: CASSVADRGIYNEQFF

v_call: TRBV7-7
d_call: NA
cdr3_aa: CATLVGFDIQYF

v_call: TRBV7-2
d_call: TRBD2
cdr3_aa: CASSLRVSGREVHEQYF

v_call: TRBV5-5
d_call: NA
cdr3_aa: CASSQDTGIRQETQYF

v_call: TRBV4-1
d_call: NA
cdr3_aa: CASSQGGVHYGYTF

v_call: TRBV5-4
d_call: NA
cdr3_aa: CASSPLAGLTPSGANVLTF

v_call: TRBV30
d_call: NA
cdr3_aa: CAWSPGLSNEQFF

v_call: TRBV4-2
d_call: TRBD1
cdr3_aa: CASSKGDRALGDTQYF

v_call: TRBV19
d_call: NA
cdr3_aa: CASSIVGYGYTF

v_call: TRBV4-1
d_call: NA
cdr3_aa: CASSQDPGRFSNQPQHF

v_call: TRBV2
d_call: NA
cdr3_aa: CASSERGSYEQYF

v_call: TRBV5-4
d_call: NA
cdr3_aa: CASSLVPGANEQYF

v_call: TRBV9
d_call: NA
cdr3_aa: CASSVKQFGTDTQYF

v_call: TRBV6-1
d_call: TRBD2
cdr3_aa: CASNEYGLVAYEQYF

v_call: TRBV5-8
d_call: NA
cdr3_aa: CASSRAVYEQYF

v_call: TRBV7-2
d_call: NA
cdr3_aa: CASSFGSRTGELFF

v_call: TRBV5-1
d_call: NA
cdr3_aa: CASSWDLQETQYF

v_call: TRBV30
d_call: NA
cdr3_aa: CAWSPSNYGYTF

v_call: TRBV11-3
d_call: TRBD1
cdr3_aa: CASSHPGTGVSGELFF

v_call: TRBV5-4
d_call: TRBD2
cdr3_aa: CASSLAGVKDTQYF

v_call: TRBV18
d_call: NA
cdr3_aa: CASSPGLNEQFF

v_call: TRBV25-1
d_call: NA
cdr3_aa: CASSKNEKLFF

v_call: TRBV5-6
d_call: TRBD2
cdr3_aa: CASRGASGASYEQYF

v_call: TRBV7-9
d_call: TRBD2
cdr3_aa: CASSLGLAGDEQFF

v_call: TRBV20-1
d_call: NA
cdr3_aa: CSARDRSEAFF

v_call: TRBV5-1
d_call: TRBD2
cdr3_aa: CASTPDSGSGTGELFF